This TCR beta chain was observed in a study of T cells expressing NK-cell markers. Study-level background: HCMV seropositivity characterized most of the eight sequenced donors, and seronegativity one. Points from the study as a whole: In a few donors, these clonotypes also led the CD3+CD56-NKG2C+ fraction.

For this clonotype: What it binds is not known.

Per the germline V gene, CDR1 is SGHRS and CDR2 is YFSETQ. The CDR3 sequence is 17 residues long. From the 5' RACE reads, TCRdb lists one entry per CDR3 protein and no DNA. Its table records more than 120,000 distinct CDR3 sequences. The chain carries TRBV5-1 and TRBJ2-3; TCRdb selects TRBD2, and the lack of DNA leaves this call unchecked. The origin of this receptor is a man aged 18-30 years in good health. The sequencing sample was made of blood T cells: a sorted CD56 or NKG2C T cell subset, CD4+ or CD8+ T cells, or bulk PBMC T cells (not recorded which). CDR3 region: CASSMGLAGDMEDTQYF.